This TCR beta chain was retrieved from a study of T cell responses to AZD1222 COVID-19 vaccine. About the study: Recipients boosted at about 4 weeks or about 12 weeks are pooled. General study findings and limits: Spike-specific TCR breadth and depth grew following two AZD1222 doses. Only a handful of AZD1222 recipients, several in all, had baseline seropositivity. Reportedly, nearly half of unique spike TCRs recognized epitopes outside B.1.351/B.1.1.7 mutations.

This clone was detected only a few times. Its antigen is currently unknown. The method was immunoSEQ multiplex PCR; TCRdb's version includes in-frame clones alone and lacks a portion of them. The sample holds about 110,000 clones, approximately 88% seen once. This TCR was sampled from an adult in good health. The sample was peripheral blood, taken on day 0 of AZD1222 vaccination.

The CDR3 coding sequence is TGTGCCAGCAGCCCCCCCCCGGGACAGGGTTTTCACATCAATGAGCAGTTCTTC. Its protein product is CASSPPPGQGFHINEQFF. The chain employs TRBV11-2 and TRBJ2-1, with TRBD1 identical over 9 bases. Germline V gives CDR1 SGHAT, CDR2 FQNNGV. V trimming: 5 bases; J trimming: 6 bases; junction bases outside the gene matches: 17. This CDR3 has 18 residues.